The 9 T cell receptor beta chains presented below share a single source sample, sequenced in a study of graft-versus-host responses after intestinal transplantation. For these TCRs, the target antigens are not known. The data were produced by immunoSEQ multiplex PCR, yet TCRdb's version contains in-frame clones alone and is incomplete. The sample has about 94,000 clones, roughly nine tenths seen once. Sequencing was performed on unstimulated CD8+ T cells sorted from spleen or lymph node cells, taken before intestinal transplant. The receptor set was obtained from a human donor who received an intestinal transplant.

A few counts support this clone. The chain links TRBV6-1 to TRBJ2-7; perhaps TRBD1 as D (6 bases). CDR3 length: 12 amino acids. V lost 5 bases and J lost 5, with 10 bases in between. Germline CDR1 MNHNS, CDR2 SASEGT. The CDR3 DNA sequence: TGTGCCAGCAGTCCAACAGGGAACGAGCAGTACTTC. Residues: CASSPTGNEQYF.

This clone was detected only once. The CDR3 protein is CASSRDRGDYEQYF. The CDR3 DNA reads as TGCGCCAGCAGCCGGGACAGGGGGGACTACGAGCAGTACTTC. The V call is TRBV10-1, the J call TRBJ2-7, with TRBD1 identical over 11 bases. The CDR3 runs 14 residues. Germline lookup yields CDR1 WNHNN and CDR2 SYGVQD (reference sequence). Trimming removed 6 bases from V and 3 bases from J; junction bases left unmatched: 4.

J is TRBJ2-1 and V is TRBV9, with TRBD2 identical over 11 bases. J gave up 6 bases and V 1 base, and 0 bases lay outside the gene matches. The CDR3 spans 14 residues. CDR1 SGDLS and CDR2 YYNGEE come from the germline V gene. CDR3 sequence: CASSVLAGGNEQFF. CDR3 DNA: TGTGCCAGCAGCGTACTAGCGGGAGGCAATGAGCAGTTCTTC. The complete variable domain, with remaining parts taken from reference TRBV9 and TRBJ2-1, reads DSGVTQTPKHLITATGQRVTLRCSPRSGDLSVYWYQQSLDQGLQFLIQYYNGEERAKGNILERFSAQQFPDLHSELNLSSLELGDSALYFCASSVLAGGNEQFFGPGTRLTVL.

The chain joins TRBV6-5 to TRBJ2-5, with 11 nucleotides matching TRBD2. CDR1 MNHEY and CDR2 SVGAGI come from the germline V gene. V lost 5 bases, J lost 9 bases, and 8 bases stayed unmatched. This CDR3 is 14 amino acids long. CDR3 loop: CASSQLAGAQPQYF. CDR3 bases: TGTGCCAGCAGTCAACTAGCGGGGGCCCAACCCCAGTACTTC.

The rearrangement uses TRBV10-1 and TRBJ2-5; D perhaps matches TRBD1 (6 bases). CDR1 and CDR2 (germline): WNHNN, SYGVQD (reference sequence). There are 14 residues in the CDR3. Trimming left V 6 bases short and J 4 bases short, with 15 bases between. This chain's CDR3 is CASSPRTDLETQYF. CDR3 sequence (DNA): TGCGCCAGCAGCCCCCGGACAGATCTAGAGACCCAGTACTTC.

V usage is TRBV11-2 and J usage is TRBJ2-1; TRBD2 matches 7 bases. Trimming removed 4 bases from V and 3 bases from J; junction bases left unmatched: 6. Germline CDR1 and CDR2: SGHAT and FQNNGV. The CDR3 spans 15 residues. CDR3 loop: CASSSLADLYNEQFF. The CDR3 bases are TGTGCCAGCAGCTCCCTAGCGGACCTCTACAATGAGCAGTTCTTC.

The chain carries TRBV29-1 and TRBJ1-2; D ambiguous. CDR3 size: 14 residues. From germline, CDR1 is SQVTM and CDR2 ANQGSEA. Trimming removed 5 bases at V and 2 bases at J, with 15 bases between. CDR3 nucleotides: TGCAGCGTTACGGGAGGGATGTCAAACTATGGCTACACCTTC. Protein: CSVTGGMSNYGYTF.

The genes are TRBV7-9 and TRBJ2-7; D not resolved. The CDR3 extends over 14 amino acids. The germline V gene has CDR1 SEHNR and CDR2 FQNEAQ (reference sequence). Trimming removed 5 bases from V and 3 bases from J, with 14 bases in between. CDR3 in DNA: TGTGCCAGCAGCCCCCCGACACAAGGCTACGAGCAGTACTTC. It encodes CASSPPTQGYEQYF.

The CDR3 DNA follows: TGTGCCAGCAGCCAGGGTGCCACCGGGACAGGGGTGCACAATGAGCAGTTCTTC. Translating it yields CASSQGATGTGVHNEQFF. The chain couples TRBV7-2 to TRBJ2-1; TRBD1 aligns across 10 bases. Looked up from germline, CDR1 is SGHTA and CDR2 is FQGNSA. This CDR3 comprises 18 residues. V lost 5 bases and J lost 5; bases outside the gene matches: 15.